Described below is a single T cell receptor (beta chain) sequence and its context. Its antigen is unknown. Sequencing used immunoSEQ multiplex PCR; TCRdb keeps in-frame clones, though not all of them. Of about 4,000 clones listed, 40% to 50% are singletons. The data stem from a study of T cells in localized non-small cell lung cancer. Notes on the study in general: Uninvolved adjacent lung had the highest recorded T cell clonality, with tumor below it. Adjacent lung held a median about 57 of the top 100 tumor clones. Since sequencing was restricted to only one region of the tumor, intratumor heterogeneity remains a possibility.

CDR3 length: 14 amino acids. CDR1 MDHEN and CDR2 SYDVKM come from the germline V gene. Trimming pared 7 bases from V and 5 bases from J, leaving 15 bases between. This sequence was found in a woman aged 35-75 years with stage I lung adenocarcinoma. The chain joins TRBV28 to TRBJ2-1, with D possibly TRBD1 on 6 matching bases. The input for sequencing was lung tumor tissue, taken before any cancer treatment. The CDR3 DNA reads TGTGCCAGCAACTCACAGAACAGGGACAATGAGCAGTTCTTC. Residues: CASNSQNRDNEQFF.